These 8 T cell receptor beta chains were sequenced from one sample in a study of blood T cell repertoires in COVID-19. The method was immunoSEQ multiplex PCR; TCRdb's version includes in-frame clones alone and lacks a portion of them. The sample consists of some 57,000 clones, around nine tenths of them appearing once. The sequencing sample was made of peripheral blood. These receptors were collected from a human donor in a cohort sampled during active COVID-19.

CDR3 sequence: CASRTGTSGGYTDTQYF. The CDR3 DNA follows: TGTGCCAGTAGAACCGGGACTAGCGGGGGGTACACAGATACGCAGTATTTT. The V call is TRBV19, the J call TRBJ2-3; 15 nucleotides agree with TRBD2. Germline values: CDR1 LNHDA, CDR2 SQIVND (reference sequence). The CDR3 has 17 residues. V shed 6 bases and J 2 bases; nucleotides not matched to a gene: 6.

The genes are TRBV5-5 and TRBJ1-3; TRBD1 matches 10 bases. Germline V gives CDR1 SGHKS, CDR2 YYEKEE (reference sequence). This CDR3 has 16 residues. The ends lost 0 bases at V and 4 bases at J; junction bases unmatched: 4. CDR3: CASSLGQGARGNTIYF. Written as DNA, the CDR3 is TGTGCCAGCAGCTTGGGACAGGGGGCGCGGGGAAACACCATATATTTT.

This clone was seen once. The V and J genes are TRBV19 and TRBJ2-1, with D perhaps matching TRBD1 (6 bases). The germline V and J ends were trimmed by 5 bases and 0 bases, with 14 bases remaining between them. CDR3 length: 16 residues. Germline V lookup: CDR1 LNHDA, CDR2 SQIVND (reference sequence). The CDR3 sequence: CASSPRTVSSYNEQFF. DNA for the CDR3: TGTGCCAGTAGTCCCCGGACAGTTAGCTCCTACAATGAGCAGTTCTTC.

This chain's CDR3 is CASSPLADTLAKNIQYF. CDR3 in DNA: TGTGCCAGTAGCCCACTAGCTGACACCTTAGCCAAAAACATTCAGTACTTC. This chain links TRBV19 with TRBJ2-4; a weak D match, TRBD2 (6 bases). CDR3 length: 17 residues. V gave up 6 bases and J gave up 0 bases, with 18 bases separating them. Germline CDR1 LNHDA, CDR2 SQIVND (reference sequence).

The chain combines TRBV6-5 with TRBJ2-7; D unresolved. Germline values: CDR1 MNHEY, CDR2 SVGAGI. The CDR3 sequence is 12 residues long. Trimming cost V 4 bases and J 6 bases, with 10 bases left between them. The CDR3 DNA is TGTGCCAGCAGTTTCCGAATCGGCGAGCAGTACTTC. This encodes CASSFRIGEQYF.

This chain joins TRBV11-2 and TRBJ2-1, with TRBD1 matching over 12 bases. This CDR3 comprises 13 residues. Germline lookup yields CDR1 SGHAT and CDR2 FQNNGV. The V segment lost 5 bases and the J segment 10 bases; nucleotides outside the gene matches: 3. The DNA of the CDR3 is TGTGCCAGCAGCCCCGGGACAGGGGGCGAGCAGTTCTTC. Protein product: CASSPGTGGEQFF.

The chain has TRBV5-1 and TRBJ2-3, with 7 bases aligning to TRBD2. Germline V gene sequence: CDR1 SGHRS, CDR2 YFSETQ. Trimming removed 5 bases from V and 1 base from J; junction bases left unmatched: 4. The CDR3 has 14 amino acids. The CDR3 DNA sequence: TGCGCCAGCAGTAATAGCGGGCGCACAGATACGCAGTATTTT. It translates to CASSNSGRTDTQYF.

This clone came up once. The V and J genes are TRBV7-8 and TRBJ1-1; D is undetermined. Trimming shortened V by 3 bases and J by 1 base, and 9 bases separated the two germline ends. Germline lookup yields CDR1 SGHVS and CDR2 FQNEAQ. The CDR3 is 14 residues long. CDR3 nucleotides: TGTGCCAGCAGCTTGGTTTCAGGGAACACTGAAGCTTTCTTT. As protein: CASSLVSGNTEAFF.